This T cell receptor beta chain emerged from a study of graft-versus-host responses after intestinal transplantation. Study as a whole: Recipients obtained multivisceral, liver-intestinal, or isolated intestinal transplants.

Study-level results: Maximum circulating GvH clone levels tracked with early post-transplant HvG decreases. Subjects displaying graft-donor T cell macrochimerism possessed elevated graft-versus-host to host-versus-graft clonal ratios inside allografts. GvH clones occurred in recipient marrow; some first appeared in ileum or blood.

On this clone: Its antigen is currently unknown.

TCRdb keeps only in-frame clones here, not all; method: immunoSEQ multiplex PCR. The sample holds approximately 80,000 clones, about 89% seen once. This sample comprised unstimulated CD4+ T cells sorted from spleen or lymph node cells, obtained before intestinal transplant. The source is a human donor who received an intestinal transplant.

CDR3 DNA sequence: TGTGCCAGCAGTTACGTGGGAGGGCTGGCAGATACGCAGTATTTT. Translated, it gives CASSYVGGLADTQYF. V gene TRBV6-6 combines with J gene TRBJ2-3; TRBD2 matches 7 bases. In germline, CDR1 is MNHNY, CDR2 SVGAGI (reference sequence). With 2 bases clipped from V and 4 bases from J, the junction kept 6 bases outside the gene matches. The CDR3 is made up of 15 amino acids.